This TCR beta chain appears in the sequencing data of a study of blood T cells in healthy people across ages. Worth noting for this clonotype: The antigen remains undetermined.

Next came a second PCR, run for about 6 to 12 cycles, which used a sample-barcoded 5' primer along with a J-beta primer mix. TCRdb recomputed calls from the 5' RACE reads with MiXCR, one row per CDR3 protein. Of 500,000 to 600,000 distinct CDR3 sequences listed, 27% are singletons. General study results and limits: When one million T cells were used, diversity estimates were thought to be underestimates. In these data, TCR beta diversity tracked strongly with naive T cell percentage.

The specimen was blood. The receptor was derived from a woman in her seventies in good health.

CDR3 DNA: TGTGCCACCAGCACTAACATGGATCAGCCCCAGCATTTT. Its translation: CATSTNMDQPQHF. The rearrangement joins TRBV15 to TRBJ1-5; D gene ambiguous. The V gene's germline CDR1 is LNHNV and CDR2 YYDKDF (reference sequence). The CDR3 contains 13 residues. Trimming took 4 bases from V and 5 from J, leaving 9 bases between them.